This T cell receptor (beta chain) was observed in a study of beta chain features in type 1 diabetes. Study-wide results and caveats: High-TCR-expressing cells could be over-represented by cDNA sequencing. It was among patients, rather than healthy donors, that naive, central memory and Treg TCRB repertoires appeared more similar. Shortening that was moderate but significant affected the TCRB CDR3s of Type 1 diabetes patients in all four CD4+ subsets.

This clone was counted only a few times. Antigen: not known. As every portion of the isolated RNA was reverse transcribed, the sequencing read expressed TCRB transcripts. Some clones are missing from TCRdb's copy, which holds only in-frame ones; the method was immunoSEQ multiplex PCR. The table includes some 250,000 clones, roughly a tenth detected once. Unmatched junction bases numbered 7, after V lost 7 bases and J lost 4 bases. Germline V CDR1 and CDR2: SGHTA, FQGNSA. This CDR3 has 13 amino acids. Sorted populations all exceeded 98% purity. The source is a man aged 30 to 45 with type 1 diabetes. The sequencing input was naive CD4+ T cells from blood. V is TRBV7-2 and J is TRBJ2-7, with 7 bases matching TRBD2. Here the CDR3 DNA reads TGTGCCAGCACCCGACAGCGGGGATACGAGCAGTACTTC. Its translation is CASTRQRGYEQYF.